A selection of T cell receptor beta chains follows, all from one sample in a study of PD-1 blockade in mismatch repair-deficient tumors. The protocol was immunoSEQ multiplex PCR, while the TCRdb copy is restricted to in-frame clones and leaves out a portion. There are 85,000 to 130,000 clones in the sample; 82% occur only once, and approximately 6.5% lies in the top ten. The specimen was peripheral blood, collected approximately 8 months after starting pembrolizumab. The receptors were sampled from an adult with mismatch repair-deficient cancer. CDR3s leave out the opening cysteine and the closing phenylalanine or tryptophan. A D gene is named only where the DNA matches it firmly.

>TRBJ2-5|TRBV9|.
ASSVGPPPGRTQY
>TRBJ1-5|TRBV6-1|.
ASSLGRASNQPQH
>TRBJ2-1|TRBV10-2|.
ASSDLILNNEQF
>TRBJ1-1|TRBV19|.
ASSIAPNTEAF
>TRBJ1-1|TRBV19|.
ASSEPQRGNTEAF
>TRBJ2-7|TRBV19|.
ASSKTVSSYEQY
>TRBJ1-1|TRBV2|.
ASSSIGGGEAF
>TRBJ2-1|TRBV19|TRBD2
ASSLAGVSNEQF
>TRBJ2-7|TRBV6-6|.
AIRGSYEQY
>TRBJ1-1|TRBV5-1|TRBD1
ASSLGRGLGNTEAF
>TRBJ2-7|TRBV7-9|.
ASSGGQGYEQY
>TRBJ1-4|TRBV6-1|TRBD1
ASSAQGASRGGEKLF
>TRBJ1-1|TRBV9|.
ASSRRLEDTEAF
>TRBJ1-5|TRBV12-5|.
ASGGGGEAWPQH
>TRBJ2-5|TRBV5-6|.
ASSLGNQETQY
>TRBJ2-3|TRBV5-4|.
ASSLVHSTDTQY
>TRBJ2-7|TRBV5-4|TRBD2
ASSLTSGKPPYEQY
>TRBJ2-1|TRBV11-2|.
ASSPLPGIQF
>TRBJ2-7|TRBV6-5|.
ASSVDSSSYEQY
>TRBJ2-3|TRBV5-1|.
ASSVLASDTQY
>TRBJ1-3|TRBV9|.
ASSGEGDTIY
>TRBJ1-3|TRBV7-8|TRBD1
ASSFDRGYGGNTIY
>TRBJ1-3|TRBV5-4|.
ASSLESGNTIY
>TRBJ2-3|TRBV11-3|TRBD1
ASREDRGITDTQY
>TRBJ1-2|TRBV7-2|.
ASSLGRGTHYGYT